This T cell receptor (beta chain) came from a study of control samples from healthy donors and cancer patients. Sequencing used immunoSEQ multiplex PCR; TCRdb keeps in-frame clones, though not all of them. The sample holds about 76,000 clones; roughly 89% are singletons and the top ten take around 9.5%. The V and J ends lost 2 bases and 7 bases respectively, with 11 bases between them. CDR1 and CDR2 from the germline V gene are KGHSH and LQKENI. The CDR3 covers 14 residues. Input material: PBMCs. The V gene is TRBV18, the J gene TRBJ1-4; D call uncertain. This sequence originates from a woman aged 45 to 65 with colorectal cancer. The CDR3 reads CASSPTSRVEKLFF. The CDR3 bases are TGTGCCAGCTCACCAACTTCGCGGGTTGAAAAACTGTTTTTT.